This record covers a single T cell receptor beta chain. This entry is derived from a study of T cell changes during pregnancy in multiple sclerosis. The CDR3 spans 14 residues. The V gene lost 6 bases and the J gene lost 0 bases, with 9 bases spanning the gap. CDR1 and CDR2 (germline): MNHNS, SASEGT. The protocol was immunoSEQ multiplex PCR, while the TCRdb copy is restricted to in-frame clones and leaves out a portion. This table holds tens of thousands of clones, around 94% found once. The sequence derives from a female donor in good health, enrolled as a control in a pregnancy study. J is TRBJ1-5 and V is TRBV6-1; D not certain. The sequencing used peripheral blood, collected in the third trimester of pregnancy. CDR3 DNA: TGTGCCAGCAGGACGGAGTATAGCAATCAGCCCCAGCATTTT. Protein product: CASRTEYSNQPQHF.